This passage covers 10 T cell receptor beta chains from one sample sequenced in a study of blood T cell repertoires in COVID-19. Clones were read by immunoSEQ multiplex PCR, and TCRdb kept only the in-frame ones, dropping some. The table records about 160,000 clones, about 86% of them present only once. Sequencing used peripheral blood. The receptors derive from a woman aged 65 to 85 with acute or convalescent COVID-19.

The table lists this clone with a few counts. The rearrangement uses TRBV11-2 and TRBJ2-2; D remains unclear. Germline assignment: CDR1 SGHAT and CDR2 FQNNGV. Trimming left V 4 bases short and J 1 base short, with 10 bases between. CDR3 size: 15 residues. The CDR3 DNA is TGTGCCAGCAGCTCCGATAGCCAGAACACCGGGGAGCTGTTTTTT. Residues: CASSSDSQNTGELFF.

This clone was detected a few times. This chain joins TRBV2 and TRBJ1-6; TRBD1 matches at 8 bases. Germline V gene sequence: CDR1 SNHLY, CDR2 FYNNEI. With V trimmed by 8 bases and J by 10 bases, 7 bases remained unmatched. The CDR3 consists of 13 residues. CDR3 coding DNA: TGTGCCAGCGTGAGGACAGGGATATCACCCCTCCACTTT. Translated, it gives CASVRTGISPLHF. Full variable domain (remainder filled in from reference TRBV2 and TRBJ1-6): EPEVTQTPSHQVTQMGQEVILRCVPISNHLYFYWYRQILGQKVEFLVSFYNNEISEKSEIFDDQFSVERPDGSNFTLKIRSTKLEDSAMYFCASVRTGISPLHFGNGTRLTVT.

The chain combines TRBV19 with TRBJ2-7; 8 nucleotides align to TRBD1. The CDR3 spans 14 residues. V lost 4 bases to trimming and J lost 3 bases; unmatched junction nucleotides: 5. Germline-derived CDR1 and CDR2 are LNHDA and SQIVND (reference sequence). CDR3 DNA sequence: TGTGCCAGTAGTACTGGGACAGGACTCTACGAGCAGTACTTC. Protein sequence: CASSTGTGLYEQYF.

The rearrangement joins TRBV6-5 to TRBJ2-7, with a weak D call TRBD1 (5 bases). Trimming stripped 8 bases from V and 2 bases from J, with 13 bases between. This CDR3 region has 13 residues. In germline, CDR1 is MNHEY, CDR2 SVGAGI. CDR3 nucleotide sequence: TGTGCCAGCTCGTACAGGCGAGCCTACGAGCAGTACTTC. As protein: CASSYRRAYEQYF.

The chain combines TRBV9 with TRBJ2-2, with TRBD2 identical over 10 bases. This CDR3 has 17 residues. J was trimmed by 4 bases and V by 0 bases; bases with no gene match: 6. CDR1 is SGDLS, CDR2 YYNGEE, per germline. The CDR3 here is CASSVAPSGSGTGELFF. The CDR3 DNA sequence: TGTGCCAGCAGCGTAGCTCCTAGCGGGAGTGGCACCGGGGAGCTGTTTTTT.

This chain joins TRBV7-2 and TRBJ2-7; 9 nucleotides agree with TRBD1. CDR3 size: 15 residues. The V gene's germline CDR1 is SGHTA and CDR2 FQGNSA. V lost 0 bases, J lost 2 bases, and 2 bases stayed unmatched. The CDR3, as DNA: TGTGCCAGCAGCTTAGCAGGACAGGGGCCCTACGAGCAGTACTTC. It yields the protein CASSLAGQGPYEQYF.

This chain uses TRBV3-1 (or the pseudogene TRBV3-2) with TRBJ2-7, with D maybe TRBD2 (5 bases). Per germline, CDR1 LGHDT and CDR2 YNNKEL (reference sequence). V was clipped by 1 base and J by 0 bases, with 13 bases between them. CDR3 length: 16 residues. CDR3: CASSQVGAVPSYEQYF. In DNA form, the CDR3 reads TGTGCCAGCAGCCAAGTTGGAGCGGTACCCTCCTACGAGCAGTACTTC.

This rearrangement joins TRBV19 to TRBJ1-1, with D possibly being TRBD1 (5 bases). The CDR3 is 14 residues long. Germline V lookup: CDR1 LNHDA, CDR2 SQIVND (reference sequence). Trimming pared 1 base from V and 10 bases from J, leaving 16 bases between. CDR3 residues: CASSIAQQVPGAFF. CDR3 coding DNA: TGTGCCAGTAGTATAGCCCAACAGGTCCCAGGAGCTTTCTTT. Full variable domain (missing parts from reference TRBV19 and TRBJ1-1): DGGITQSPKYLFRKEGQNVTLSCEQNLNHDAMYWYRQDPGQGLRLIYYSQIVNDFQKGDIAEGYSVSREKKESFPLTVTSAQKNPTAFYLCASSIAQQVPGAFFGQGTRLTVV.

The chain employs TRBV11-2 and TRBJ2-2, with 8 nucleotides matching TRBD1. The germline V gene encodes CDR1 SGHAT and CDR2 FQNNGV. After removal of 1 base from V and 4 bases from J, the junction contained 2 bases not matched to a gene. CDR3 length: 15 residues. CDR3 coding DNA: TGTGCCAGCAGCTTAGGACAGGGGAGCACCGGGGAGCTGTTTTTT. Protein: CASSLGQGSTGELFF.

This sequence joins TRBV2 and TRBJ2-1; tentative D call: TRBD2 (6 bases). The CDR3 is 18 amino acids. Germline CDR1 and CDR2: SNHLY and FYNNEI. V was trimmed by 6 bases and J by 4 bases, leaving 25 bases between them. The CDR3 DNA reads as TGTGCCAGCAGGGTAGGTAGCGGAGGGCCTCTACTATACAATGAGCAGTTCTTC. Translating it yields CASRVGSGGPLLYNEQFF.